Listed below are T cell receptor beta chains from one sample, sequenced in a study of blood T cell repertoires in COVID-19. Profiled with immunoSEQ multiplex PCR; TCRdb holds only in-frame clones, not every one. The sample lists 150,000 to 200,000 clones; over 75% were seen once. Sequencing input: PBMCs or T cells enriched from blood (not recorded which). These receptors were taken from a man aged 35 to 55 who had recovered from COVID-19. CDR3s include the opening cysteine and the closing phenylalanine or tryptophan. Each record gives: CDR3 protein, CDR3 DNA, V gene, clone size, D gene, J gene. D genes are given only for firm matches. Clone size is given for some rows only: seen once, a few or many times, or a class if the clone is expanded.

CASSRRTTSTDTQYF | TGTGCCAGCAGCCGTCGGACAACTAGCACAGATACGCAGTATTTT | TRBV3-1/TRBV3-2 | once | . | TRBJ2-3
CASSLGVYTEAFF | TGTGCCAGCAGTCTCGGGGTTTACACTGAAGCTTTCTTT | TRBV2 | . | . | TRBJ1-1
CASSLPTDRPNQPQHF | TGTGCCAGCAGTTTACCAACGGACAGACCTAATCAGCCCCAGCATTTT | TRBV27 | . | . | TRBJ1-5
CASSDYPSGGPKLPQETQYF | TGTGCCAGCAGTGACTACCCTAGCGGGGGGCCGAAATTACCCCAAGAGACCCAGTACTTC | TRBV2 | . | TRBD2 | TRBJ2-5
CASLTNSGNTIYF | TGCGCCAGCCTTACAAACTCTGGAAACACCATATATTTT | TRBV10-2 | . | . | TRBJ1-3
CASSTGTGGSYEQYF | TGTGCCAGCAGCACCGGGACAGGGGGCTCCTACGAGCAGTACTTC | TRBV7-9 | . | TRBD1 | TRBJ2-7
CASSFRDHRGYTF | TGTGCCAGCAGCTTCCGGGATCACCGTGGCTACACCTTC | TRBV11-2 | few | . | TRBJ1-2
CAWSVRGSGVGKTQYF | TGTGCCTGGAGTGTACGAGGTAGCGGGGTGGGCAAGACCCAGTACTTC | TRBV30 | . | TRBD2 | TRBJ2-5
CAIGGGRSTDTQYF | TGTGCCATCGGTGGGGGGCGCAGCACAGATACGCAGTATTTT | TRBV10-3 | . | . | TRBJ2-3
CAITGGPSYEQYF | TGTGCCATCACGGGGGGACCTTCCTACGAGCAGTACTTC | TRBV10-3 | . | TRBD2 | TRBJ2-7
CASSLPTSGASYNEQFF | TGCGCCAGCAGCTTGCCGACTAGCGGGGCGTCCTACAATGAGCAGTTCTTC | TRBV5-1 | . | TRBD2 | TRBJ2-1
CASSFGGARTEAFF | TGTGCCAGCAGCTTCGGCGGCGCTCGCACTGAAGCTTTCTTT | TRBV11-2 | . | . | TRBJ1-1
CAWSDLAGETQYF | TGTGCCTGGAGTGACCTAGCGGGAGAGACCCAGTACTTC | TRBV30 | . | TRBD2 | TRBJ2-5
CASSLRLPQGDSNYGYTF | TGTGCCAGCAGCTTACGGTTGCCCCAAGGCGACTCTAACTATGGCTACACCTTC | TRBV7-2 | . | . | TRBJ1-2
CASSQDRSPGANVLTF | TGTGCCAGCAGCCAAGATCGGTCCCCTGGGGCCAACGTCCTGACTTTC | TRBV3-1/TRBV3-2 | . | . | TRBJ2-6
CASSQGRGGSPLHF | TGTGCCAGCAGCCAAGGGAGGGGAGGATCACCCCTCCACTTT | TRBV3-1/TRBV3-2 | . | . | TRBJ1-6
CASSVGLAGVQFF | TGTGCCAGCAGCGTAGGACTAGCGGGGGTTCAGTTCTTC | TRBV9 | few | TRBD2 | TRBJ2-1
CASSRTGGNEQFF | TGTGCCAGCAGCCGCACAGGGGGCAATGAGCAGTTCTTC | TRBV11-2 | . | TRBD1 | TRBJ2-1
CASSISPNTEAFF | TGTGCCAGTTCAATTAGCCCGAACACTGAAGCTTTCTTT | TRBV19 | . | . | TRBJ1-1
CASSRQGASNQPQHF | TGTGCCAGCAGCCGTCAGGGGGCAAGCAATCAGCCCCAGCATTTT | TRBV5-5 | . | TRBD1 | TRBJ1-5
CASSDLRSGYTF | TGTGCCAGCAGTGATTTGAGGTCTGGCTACACCTTC | TRBV25-1 | few | . | TRBJ1-2
CSVARTGGHTGELFF | TGCAGCGTTGCGCGTACGGGGGGGCACACCGGGGAGCTGTTTTTT | TRBV29-1 | . | TRBD2 | TRBJ2-2
CASSRPGQGYEQYF | TGTGCCAGCAGCCGACCGGGACAGGGATACGAGCAGTACTTC | TRBV14 | . | TRBD1 | TRBJ2-7
CASSIMAGGLAGYDLFF | TGTGCCAGTAGTATAATGGCTGGGGGACTAGCGGGTTATGATCTGTTCTTC | TRBV19 | . | TRBD2 | TRBJ2-1
CSAIDNEQFF | TGCAGTGCAATAGACAATGAGCAGTTCTTC | TRBV20-1 | . | . | TRBJ2-1
CASSLLRVSANEQFF | TGTGCCAGCAGCTTGTTGAGGGTCAGCGCTAATGAGCAGTTCTTC | TRBV5-5 | . | . | TRBJ2-1
CASSSLSGGATGELFF | TGTGCCAGCAGCTCGCTGAGCGGGGGGGCCACCGGGGAGCTGTTTTTT | TRBV5-4 | . | TRBD2 | TRBJ2-2
CASSSRDRVLITDTQYF | TGTGCCAGCAGCTCCCGGGACAGGGTCCTAATAACAGATACGCAGTATTTT | TRBV9 | . | TRBD1 | TRBJ2-3
CASSAGATEAFF | TGTGCCAGTAGTGCAGGGGCCACTGAAGCTTTCTTT | TRBV19 | . | . | TRBJ1-1
CASSTRRGRTSGNTIYF | TGTGCCAGCAGCACTCGCAGGGGGCGAACATCCGGAAACACCATATATTTT | TRBV11-2 | . | TRBD1 | TRBJ1-3
CASSSNPGANYGYTF | TGTGCCAGCAGCTCAAACCCAGGGGCTAACTATGGCTACACCTTC | TRBV6-2/TRBV6-3 | . | . | TRBJ1-2
CASSQTGQPPTQYF | TGCGCCAGCAGCCAGACTGGACAGCCCCCCACCCAGTACTTC | TRBV4-1 | . | . | TRBJ2-5
CASSSRARHGELFF | TGCGCCAGCAGCTCTAGAGCCCGGCACGGGGAGCTGTTTTTT | TRBV5-1 | . | . | TRBJ2-2
CSVGTRVNEQFF | TGCAGCGTTGGGACCAGGGTTAATGAGCAGTTCTTC | TRBV29-1 | . | . | TRBJ2-1
CASSSGTRGGETQYF | TGTGCCAGCAGCTCCGGGACTAGGGGTGGGGAGACCCAGTACTTC | TRBV7-2 | few | TRBD2 | TRBJ2-5
CASSLNRARADTQYF | TGTGCCAGTAGTCTGAACAGGGCGAGGGCAGATACGCAGTATTTT | TRBV19 | once | . | TRBJ2-3
CASSGQSGGAYNEQFF | TGTGCCAGCAGCGGACAGAGCGGGGGGGCGTACAATGAGCAGTTCTTC | TRBV11-2 | . | TRBD2 | TRBJ2-1
CASSPRDTSTDTQYF | TGTGCCAGCAGCCCCCGGGACACCAGCACAGATACGCAGTATTTT | TRBV7-8 | few | . | TRBJ2-3
CASRGGGYNSPLHF | TGTGCCAGCAGGGGAGGGGGCTATAATTCACCCCTCCACTTT | TRBV6-5 | once | . | TRBJ1-6
CASSPTSGGYNEQFF | TGTGCCAGCAGCCCGACTAGCGGGGGATACAATGAGCAGTTCTTC | TRBV7-3 | few | TRBD2 | TRBJ2-1
CASSLASSSGQETQYF | TGTGCCAGCAGCTTAGCGTCCAGCTCGGGGCAAGAGACCCAGTACTTC | TRBV7-2 | . | . | TRBJ2-5
CASSRKKGGVYGYTF | TGTGCCAGCAGCCGCAAAAAAGGGGGGGTGTATGGCTACACCTTC | TRBV13 | . | . | TRBJ1-2
CASSEPTGAPYEQYF | TGTGCCAGCAGTGAACCGACAGGGGCGCCCTACGAGCAGTACTTC | TRBV6-1 | . | TRBD1 | TRBJ2-7
CAISESYERERAYNEQFF | TGTGCCATCAGTGAGTCGTATGAGAGGGAGAGGGCTTACAATGAGCAGTTCTTC | TRBV10-3 | . | . | TRBJ2-1
CASSYSVLDSCMF | TGTGCCAGCAGTTACTCAGTACTGGACAGCTGCATGTTT | TRBV6-5 | few | . | TRBJ1-1
CAWDRQGSGGYTF | TGTGCCTGGGATAGACAGGGGAGCGGTGGCTACACCTTC | TRBV30 | once | TRBD1 | TRBJ1-2
CASILSGEGRSGYTF | TGTGCCAGCATCCTCTCAGGGGAGGGTCGTTCGGGCTACACCTTC | TRBV2 | . | . | TRBJ1-2
CASSGQGDYGYTF | TGTGCCAGTAGTGGACAGGGGGACTATGGCTACACCTTC | TRBV19 | . | TRBD1 | TRBJ1-2
CASSPPGGLGYTF | TGTGCCAGCAGCCCCCCGGGGGGGCTAGGCTACACCTTC | TRBV7-3 | . | . | TRBJ1-2
CASSLPPGTGDNSGANVLTF | TGTGCCAGCAGCTTACCACCCGGGACAGGAGACAACTCTGGGGCCAACGTCCTGACTTTC | TRBV7-3 | . | TRBD1 | TRBJ2-6